This entry is about one T cell receptor beta chain. The sample belongs to a study of blood T cell repertoires in COVID-19. Only in-frame clones appear in the TCRdb table, and some are missing; sequencing was by immunoSEQ multiplex PCR. The top ten hold 1% to 1.5% of the sample, which has some 300,000 clones, around 90% seen once. This sequence was found in a man between 70 and 80 years old with acute or convalescent COVID-19. The sample was peripheral blood.

The DNA for the CDR3 is TGTGCCAGCAGTCTCGGGTGGCCGAAGACCTACGAGCAGTACTTC. Its protein product is CASSLGWPKTYEQYF. The chain is built from TRBV28 and TRBJ2-7; D unclear. This CDR3 is 15 amino acids long. Germline assignment: CDR1 MDHEN and CDR2 SYDVKM. V lost 5 bases and J lost 2, with 16 bases in between.